The rows below give T cell receptor beta chains drawn from one sample of a study of blood T cell repertoires in COVID-19. This table comes from immunoSEQ multiplex PCR, and its TCRdb copy is limited to in-frame clones, with some not included. The profile shows 180,000 or so clones, 88% of them singletons. The sequencing input was peripheral blood. The receptors were sampled from a man between 18 and 29 years old with active or convalescent COVID-19. CDR3s include the opening cysteine and the closing phenylalanine or tryptophan. A D gene is named only where the DNA matches it firmly. The listing skips clone size in some rows; elsewhere it reads once, few, many or a size class.

clone_size: .
v_call: TRBV19
d_call: TRBD1
j_call: TRBJ1-6
cdr3_nt: TGTGCCAGTAGCTCCAGGGGGGCGCGATCACCCCTCCACTTT
cdr3_aa: CASSSRGARSPLHF

clone_size: .
v_call: TRBV20-1
d_call: .
j_call: TRBJ1-1
cdr3_nt: TGCAGTGCTAGTGAATCCACCTACAGGGACACTGAAGCTTTCTTT
cdr3_aa: CSASESTYRDTEAFF

clone_size: .
v_call: TRBV19
d_call: .
j_call: TRBJ1-1
cdr3_nt: TGTGCCAGTAGTAACCGGACACGGACGAACACTGAAGCTTTCTTT
cdr3_aa: CASSNRTRTNTEAFF

clone_size: .
v_call: TRBV2
d_call: TRBD2
j_call: TRBJ2-1
cdr3_nt: TGTGCCAGCAGTGGCAGCGGGACCCAGTGGCGTTCCTACAATGAGCAGTTCTTC
cdr3_aa: CASSGSGTQWRSYNEQFF

clone_size: .
v_call: TRBV27
d_call: TRBD1
j_call: TRBJ1-1
cdr3_nt: TGTGCCAGCAGTTTAGGGACAGGGACACCTTTCTTT
cdr3_aa: CASSLGTGTPFF

clone_size: .
v_call: TRBV7-2
d_call: .
j_call: TRBJ2-7
cdr3_nt: TGTGCCAGCAGCAAGAACGGGTACGAGCAGTACTTC
cdr3_aa: CASSKNGYEQYF

clone_size: .
v_call: TRBV11-3
d_call: TRBD2
j_call: TRBJ2-3
cdr3_nt: TGTGCCAGCAGCTGGGGACTAGCGGGACACACAGATACGCAGTATTTT
cdr3_aa: CASSWGLAGHTDTQYF

clone_size: .
v_call: TRBV19
d_call: TRBD1
j_call: TRBJ2-2
cdr3_nt: TGTGCCAGTAGTATAGGACAGGGGTCCCCCGGGGAGCTGTTTTTT
cdr3_aa: CASSIGQGSPGELFF

clone_size: .
v_call: TRBV5-1
d_call: TRBD1
j_call: TRBJ1-6
cdr3_nt: TGCGCCAGCAGCCAGACAGGGGTGGATTCACCCCTCCACTTT
cdr3_aa: CASSQTGVDSPLHF

clone_size: .
v_call: TRBV2
d_call: .
j_call: TRBJ1-2
cdr3_nt: TGTGCCAGCAGCGGTGGCTATGGCTACACCTTC
cdr3_aa: CASSGGYGYTF

clone_size: .
v_call: TRBV2
d_call: .
j_call: TRBJ2-3
cdr3_nt: TGTGCCAGCAGTGAAAGATGGGTCGGGGGGCCCTCAGATACGCAGTATTTT
cdr3_aa: CASSERWVGGPSDTQYF

clone_size: once
v_call: TRBV5-4
d_call: .
j_call: TRBJ2-3
cdr3_nt: TGTGCCAGCAGCTTGGCGCCGGGAGATACGCAGTATTTT
cdr3_aa: CASSLAPGDTQYF

clone_size: .
v_call: TRBV18
d_call: TRBD1
j_call: TRBJ1-2
cdr3_nt: TGTGCCAGCTCACCAGACAGGGAAGGCTATGGCTACACCTTC
cdr3_aa: CASSPDREGYGYTF

clone_size: .
v_call: TRBV9
d_call: .
j_call: TRBJ2-7
cdr3_nt: TGTGCCAGCAGCCCCCAGGTGGGCCCCGCCTACGAGCAGTACTTC
cdr3_aa: CASSPQVGPAYEQYF

clone_size: .
v_call: TRBV11-2
d_call: .
j_call: TRBJ1-1
cdr3_nt: TGTGCCAGCAGCTTAAAGGGGCCGAACACTGAAGCTTTCTTT
cdr3_aa: CASSLKGPNTEAFF

clone_size: .
v_call: TRBV5-4
d_call: TRBD2
j_call: TRBJ2-5
cdr3_nt: TGTGCCAGCAGCGACTATAGCGGGCACCAAGAGACCCAGTACTTC
cdr3_aa: CASSDYSGHQETQYF

clone_size: .
v_call: TRBV9
d_call: TRBD2
j_call: TRBJ2-3
cdr3_nt: TGTGCCAGCAGCCCGACCTGGGGGGAGGGCCAGGGAGATACGCAGTATTTT
cdr3_aa: CASSPTWGEGQGDTQYF

clone_size: once
v_call: TRBV10-2
d_call: .
j_call: TRBJ1-5
cdr3_nt: TGCGCCAGCAGTCGGACAAATAGCAATCAGCCCCAGCATTTT
cdr3_aa: CASSRTNSNQPQHF

clone_size: .
v_call: TRBV5-4
d_call: TRBD1
j_call: TRBJ2-1
cdr3_nt: TGTGCCAGCAGCCGGGACAGTTACAATGAGCAGTTCTTC
cdr3_aa: CASSRDSYNEQFF

clone_size: .
v_call: TRBV28
d_call: TRBD1
j_call: TRBJ1-2
cdr3_nt: TGTGCCAGCAGCTTAGCGACAGGGGGGTATGGCTACACCTTC
cdr3_aa: CASSLATGGYGYTF

clone_size: .
v_call: TRBV7-9
d_call: .
j_call: TRBJ2-1
cdr3_nt: TGTGCCAGCAATCTCCGGATAGCGGAGGGAAAGGGATCCCACAATGAGCAGTTCTTC
cdr3_aa: CASNLRIAEGKGSHNEQFF

clone_size: .
v_call: TRBV14
d_call: .
j_call: TRBJ1-3
cdr3_nt: TGTGCCAGCAGCCGGACTTCGTACTCTGGAAACACCATATATTTT
cdr3_aa: CASSRTSYSGNTIYF

clone_size: .
v_call: TRBV7-2
d_call: .
j_call: TRBJ2-1
cdr3_nt: TGTGCCAGCAGCCGCGTTATTGAGCAGTTCTTC
cdr3_aa: CASSRVIEQFF

clone_size: .
v_call: TRBV30
d_call: .
j_call: TRBJ1-3
cdr3_nt: TGTGCCGGGGGGTACGGGAGCTCTGGAAACACCATATATTTT
cdr3_aa: CAGGYGSSGNTIYF

clone_size: .
v_call: TRBV10-3
d_call: TRBD1
j_call: TRBJ1-2
cdr3_nt: TGTGCCATCAGTGGGGACAGATACGAGGGCTACACCTTC
cdr3_aa: CAISGDRYEGYTF

clone_size: .
v_call: TRBV3-1/TRBV3-2
d_call: TRBD2
j_call: TRBJ2-1
cdr3_nt: TGTGCCAGCAGCCAAGGGATTAGCGGGATTGTCAATGAGCAGTTCTTC
cdr3_aa: CASSQGISGIVNEQFF

clone_size: .
v_call: TRBV7-2
d_call: .
j_call: TRBJ2-5
cdr3_nt: TGTGCCAGCAGCCCAGAGTCGGGAGAGACCCAGTACTTC
cdr3_aa: CASSPESGETQYF

clone_size: .
v_call: TRBV12-5
d_call: .
j_call: TRBJ1-1
cdr3_nt: TGTGCTAGTGGTTTGGCCTCTAACACTGAAGCTTTCTTT
cdr3_aa: CASGLASNTEAFF

clone_size: .
v_call: TRBV29-1
d_call: .
j_call: TRBJ1-1
cdr3_nt: TGCAGCGCTTCCGGGAGCACTGAAGCTTTCTTT
cdr3_aa: CSASGSTEAFF

clone_size: .
v_call: TRBV9
d_call: TRBD2
j_call: TRBJ2-7
cdr3_nt: TGTGCCAGCAGCGTAGTGGCTAGCGGGAGAATATACGAGCAGTACTTC
cdr3_aa: CASSVVASGRIYEQYF

clone_size: .
v_call: TRBV7-8
d_call: .
j_call: TRBJ2-5
cdr3_nt: TGTGCCAGCAGCCGGGGGACAGCTTGGGAGACCCAGTACTTC
cdr3_aa: CASSRGTAWETQYF